These T cell receptor beta chains were read from a single sample in a study of neoadjuvant nivolumab and ipilimumab in lung cancer. The assay was immunoSEQ multiplex PCR, and TCRdb's table has in-frame clones only and misses some. The sample consists of about 18,000 clones, around 76% of them appearing once. The specimen was tumor tissue, collected after neoadjuvant nivolumab, alone or with ipilimumab, at or shortly before surgery. These TCRs come from an adult with non-small cell lung cancer. Both conserved end residues are part of each CDR3. D genes are given only for firm matches. Not every row has a clone size; where given, it reads once, few, many or a size class.

clone size	V gene	D gene	J gene	CDR3 protein	CDR3 DNA
NA	TRBV2	TRBD2	TRBJ2-2	CASRTSGTNTGELFF	TGTGCCAGCAGGACTAGCGGGACCAACACCGGGGAGCTGTTTTTT
NA	TRBV6-6	NA	TRBJ1-1	CASTSPVNTEAFF	TGTGCCAGCACATCCCCCGTGAACACTGAAGCTTTCTTT
NA	TRBV14	NA	TRBJ1-2	CASTNRPDRGYTF	TGTGCCAGCACTAACAGGCCCGATCGGGGCTACACCTTC
NA	TRBV28	NA	TRBJ2-5	CASSLLGAGKTQYF	TGTGCCAGCAGTTTGTTGGGGGCCGGGAAGACCCAGTACTTC
NA	TRBV6-5	NA	TRBJ1-5	CASRLSVNSNQPQHF	TGTGCCAGCAGACTCTCAGTCAATAGCAATCAGCCCCAGCATTTT
NA	TRBV6-5	TRBD2	TRBJ2-7	CASTAGDGYEQYF	TGTGCCAGCACAGCGGGAGATGGCTACGAGCAGTACTTC
NA	TRBV19	NA	TRBJ2-7	CASSFGTLGNEQYF	TGTGCCAGTAGCTTCGGGACACTCGGGAACGAGCAGTACTTC
few	TRBV7-6	NA	TRBJ1-1	CASSQDMNTEAFF	TGTGCCAGCAGCCAAGACATGAACACTGAAGCTTTCTTT
NA	TRBV30	NA	TRBJ1-5	CAWSVGVNQPQHF	TGTGCCTGGAGTGTAGGGGTTAATCAGCCCCAGCATTTT
few	TRBV11-2	NA	TRBJ2-7	CASTRGADSYEQYF	TGTGCCAGCACCCGGGGGGCCGACTCCTACGAGCAGTACTTC
NA	TRBV5-1	TRBD2	TRBJ2-2	CASSSPAGGANTGELFF	TGCGCCAGCAGCTCCCCGGCGGGGGGGGCGAACACCGGGGAGCTGTTTTTT
NA	TRBV5-1	TRBD1	TRBJ2-2	CASSLGQGANTGELFF	TGCGCCAGCAGCTTGGGACAGGGGGCTAACACCGGGGAGCTGTTTTTT
NA	TRBV6-1	NA	TRBJ2-7	CASSETQGFEQYF	TGTGCCAGCAGTGAAACACAGGGATTTGAGCAGTACTTC
NA	TRBV5-8	TRBD1	TRBJ2-5	CASSLAVTGVWETQYF	TGTGCCAGCAGCTTGGCCGTGACAGGGGTTTGGGAGACCCAGTACTTC
NA	TRBV10-3	NA	TRBJ2-1	CAIRVYSLPERDEQFF	TGTGCCATCAGGGTATACTCCCTCCCAGAAAGGGATGAGCAGTTCTTC
NA	TRBV7-3	TRBD1	TRBJ1-1	CASSLGTVTEAFF	TGTGCCAGCAGCTTAGGGACAGTGACTGAAGCTTTCTTT
NA	TRBV27	NA	TRBJ2-1	CASSLSARGYNEQFF	TGTGCCAGCAGTTTATCTGCTCGGGGATACAATGAGCAGTTCTTC
NA	TRBV9	TRBD2	TRBJ2-3	CASSPGTSGRSWSTDTQYF	TGTGCCAGCAGCCCCGGGACTAGCGGGAGGAGTTGGTCCACAGATACGCAGTATTTT
once	TRBV11-2	TRBD2	TRBJ2-3	CASSLPGRASDTQYF	TGTGCCAGCAGCTTACCCGGGAGGGCCTCCGATACGCAGTATTTT
NA	TRBV9	TRBD2	TRBJ2-2	CASSVELAGGPYTGELFF	TGTGCCAGCAGCGTAGAACTAGCGGGAGGGCCCTATACCGGGGAGCTGTTTTTT
NA	TRBV19	NA	TRBJ2-3	CASSAHGGDTQYF	TGTGCCAGTAGTGCCCACGGGGGAGATACGCAGTATTTT
NA	TRBV11-2	NA	TRBJ2-6	CASSSGANVLTF	TGTGCCAGCAGTTCTGGGGCCAACGTCCTGACTTTC
NA	TRBV7-2	NA	TRBJ1-2	CASSKGGSLNYGYTF	TGTGCCAGCAGCAAGGGGGGCAGTCTTAACTATGGCTACACCTTC
NA	TRBV27	NA	TRBJ1-5	CASSPRGVQPQHF	TGTGCCAGCAGCCCAAGGGGGGTTCAGCCCCAGCATTTT
NA	TRBV28	NA	TRBJ1-3	CASSSGEFVSGNTIYF	TGTGCCAGCAGTTCAGGGGAGTTCGTCTCTGGAAACACCATATATTTT
NA	TRBV9	TRBD1	TRBJ1-2	CASSTRQGGYGYTF	TGTGCCAGCAGCACACGACAGGGCGGCTATGGCTACACCTTC
medium-sized	TRBV6-1	TRBD1	TRBJ1-5	CASRDRENQPQHF	TGTGCCAGCAGAGACAGGGAGAATCAGCCCCAGCATTTT
few	TRBV7-6	NA	TRBJ1-5	CASSPSAGFAQPQHF	TGTGCCAGCAGCCCCTCGGCAGGGTTCGCTCAGCCCCAGCATTTT
few	TRBV9	NA	TRBJ1-1	CASSVEIRGKAFF	TGTGCCAGCAGCGTAGAGATCCGGGGTAAAGCTTTCTTT
once	TRBV5-1	TRBD2	TRBJ2-5	CASSPGTSGWETQYF	TGCGCCAGCAGCCCGGGGACTAGCGGGTGGGAGACCCAGTACTTC
NA	TRBV5-1	NA	TRBJ1-5	CASSLVPVSGNQPQHF	TGCGCCAGCAGCTTGGTGCCGGTTAGCGGCAATCAGCCCCAGCATTTT
NA	TRBV30	TRBD2	TRBJ2-1	CAWSKRGLAGYYNEQFF	TGTGCCTGGAGTAAAAGGGGACTAGCGGGATACTACAATGAGCAGTTCTTC